The T cell receptor (beta chain) described here comes from a study of T cell repertoires in cytomegalovirus infection (dated by TCRdb to the late 2010s). Describing the broader study: Donor HLA type was relevant to the analysis, as public TCR beta signatures indicated carriage of CMV infection together with the matching HLA type.

From the germline V gene, CDR1 is SGHTA and CDR2 is FQGNSA. The CDR3 covers 14 residues, taking in both the cysteine and the phenylalanine. The DNA shown is the 42-base CDR3, in frame from base 1. The V end gives up 5 bases and the J end 2 bases, leaving 5 bases in the junction not matched to a gene. General study outcomes and caveats: Carriers of CMV infection plus the relevant HLA type were discriminated by the cumulative frequency of public TCR beta family members in the study cohort and in an independent approximately 360-donor cohort. The ex vivo response was dominated by HLA-C-restricted CMV-specific TCR beta clonotypes, which also provided the single most frequent clonotype in two of eight donors.

This clonotype was observed at least ten times. Its antigen is still unknown. Within one base of it there is no much larger clone, and no base qualities were kept. The sample was run on an Illumina HiSeq 1500. The public reads were quality trimmed at Q25 with fastp and then assembled into clones with MiXCR by TCRdb, keeping productive beta chains. Here each entry gathers all rows of one CDR3 protein and keeps the most common genes and DNA. Here the sample has 70,000 to 75,000 distinct CDR3 sequences; 3.5% to 4% occur a single time. The ten largest clones represent under 25% of the sample. Sequencing used PBMCs. The sequence was obtained from a human donor in good health (CMV status not recorded). Some clones in this sample may be carry-over from other donors' samples. The sequence links TRBV7-2 to TRBJ1-1, with 7 junctional bases fitting TRBD1. The CDR3 protein: CASSLRQGNTEAFF. The DNA is TGTGCCAGCAGCCTGAGACAGGGTAACACTGAAGCTTTCTTT.